This T cell receptor beta chain derives from a study of OX40 agonist ivuxolimab in advanced cancers. Concerning the study at large: Ivuxolimab was an agonistic, fully human IgG2 monoclonal antibody directed against OX40 (CD134), a costimulatory receptor. Intravenous ivuxolimab was administered to patients every 2 weeks at six dose levels: 0.01, 0.1, 0.3, 1.5, 3 and 10 mg/kg. Of the roughly 52 dose-escalation patients, hepatocellular carcinoma was present in about 20, melanoma in around 15, renal cell carcinoma in 9 and head and neck cancer in 9. A male proportion of 82.7% and a mean age of around 60 years, ranging from about 20 to 79, were recorded for the dose-escalation cohort. Patients were allowed to have had prior anti-PD-1, anti-PD-L1 or anti-CTLA-4 therapy, and approximately 40% of the dose-escalation patients had been treated with checkpoint inhibitors. Partial responses occurred in three dose-escalation patients: two with cutaneous melanoma and one with hepatocellular carcinoma. Peripheral TCRbeta sequencing was intended to test whether TCR sequence diversity was altered and clonal T-cell expansion was caused by ivuxolimab. The paper reports the monotherapy dose-escalation portion (N of about 50 patients) of the phase I ivuxolimab trial.

The trial excluded patients who had a history of autoimmune disease or were on systemic immunosuppression. Peripheral blood for TCR sequencing was drawn from every dose cohort at baseline, at cycle 4 day 1 and at cycle 7 day 1. Samples came from an open-label, multicenter, first-in-human phase I dose-escalation trial of ivuxolimab. The trial enrolled adults with locally advanced or metastatic head and neck squamous cell, hepatocellular, melanoma or renal cell carcinoma. Before TCR sequencing, CD4+ T cells and CD8+ T cells from peripheral blood were sorted into separate populations. Overall study outcomes, separate from this receptor: Partial responders in the 0.1-3.0 mg/kg groups had among the lowest normalized peripheral clonal expansion, especially among CD8+ T cells. The antigen specificity of the clonally expanded peripheral T cells was not determined. Low levels of normalized T-cell clonal expansion were also seen in some nonresponding patients. At doses of 0.1 to 3.0 mg/kg, clonal expansion of both CD4+ and CD8+ T cells in blood was seen between baseline and week 6. After ivuxolimab, CD8+ T cells had more expanded clones than CD4+ T cells on average.

Genomic DNA was extracted from sorted cells for sequencing of the TCRbeta CDR3 region. The immunoSEQ Assay was used to sequence the TCRbeta CDR3 regions. TCRdb stores this immuneACCESS table with in-frame sequences only. Part of the clones is absent; in the studies checked, under half of the shortfall reflects unresolved V genes, and no reason is known for the rest. The sample yields 60,000 to 95,000 clones; about 85% were counted once. The top ten clonotypes cover less than 0.75% of the sample. CDR1 and CDR2 are drawn from the germline V gene: MGHRA, YSYEKL. Measured from the cysteine to the phenylalanine, the CDR3 is 16 residues long. The DNA shown is the 48-base CDR3, in frame from base 1. Trimming leaves V shorter by 4 bases and J shorter by 0 bases, with the junction holding 8 bases beyond the gene matches. About this clone: Its cognate antigen has yet to be identified. Base qualities are not provided; no much larger clone lies one nucleotide away.

The receptor chain draws on TRBV4-1 and TRBJ2-5, and TRBD1 aligns with 7 junction nucleotides. Source: CD4+ or CD8+ T cells sorted from blood, taken in a trial of the OX40 agonist ivuxolimab. The sequence derives from an adult with an advanced solid tumor such as melanoma, head and neck, liver or kidney cancer. At the DNA level, the sequence is TGCGCCAGCAGCCCCCTATCCGGGACAGACCAAGAGACCCAGTACTTC. It codes for CASSPLSGTDQETQYF.